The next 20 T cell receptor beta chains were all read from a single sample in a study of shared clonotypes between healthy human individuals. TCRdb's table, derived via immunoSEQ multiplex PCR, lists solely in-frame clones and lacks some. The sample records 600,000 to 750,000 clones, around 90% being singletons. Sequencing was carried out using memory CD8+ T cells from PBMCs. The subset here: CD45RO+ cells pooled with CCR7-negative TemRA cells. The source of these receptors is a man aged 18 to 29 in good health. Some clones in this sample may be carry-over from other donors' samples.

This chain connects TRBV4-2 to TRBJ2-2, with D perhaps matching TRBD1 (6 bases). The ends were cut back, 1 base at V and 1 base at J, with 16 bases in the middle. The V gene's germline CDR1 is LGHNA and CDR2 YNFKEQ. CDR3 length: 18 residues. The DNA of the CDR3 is TGTGCCAGCAGCCAAGGGGTCCCAGGGGAACTGAACACCGGGGAGCTGTTTTTT. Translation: CASSQGVPGELNTGELFF.

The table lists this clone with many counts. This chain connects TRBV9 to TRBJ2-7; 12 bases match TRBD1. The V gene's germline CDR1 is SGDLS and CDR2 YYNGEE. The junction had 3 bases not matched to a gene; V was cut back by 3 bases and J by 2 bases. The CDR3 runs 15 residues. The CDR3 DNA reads TGTGCCAGCAGCGATGGGGACAGGGGGCCCTACGAGCAGTACTTC. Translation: CASSDGDRGPYEQYF.

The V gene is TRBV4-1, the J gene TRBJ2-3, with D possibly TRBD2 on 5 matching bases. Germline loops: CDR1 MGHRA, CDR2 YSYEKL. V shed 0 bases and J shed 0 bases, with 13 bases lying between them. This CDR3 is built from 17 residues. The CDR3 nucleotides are TGCGCCAGCAGCCAAGATAGGCTAGCAGAAAGCACAGATACGCAGTATTTT. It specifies CASSQDRLAESTDTQYF.

In nucleotides, the CDR3 is TGTGCCAGCAGCTTAGAACAGGGTTACAATCAGCCCCAGCATTTT. It yields the protein CASSLEQGYNQPQHF. This chain uses TRBV5-8 with TRBJ1-5, with D possibly matching TRBD1 (6 bases). Germline V gene sequence: CDR1 SGHTS, CDR2 YDEGEE. V was clipped by 2 bases and J by 3 bases, with 12 bases between them. The CDR3 runs to 15 residues.

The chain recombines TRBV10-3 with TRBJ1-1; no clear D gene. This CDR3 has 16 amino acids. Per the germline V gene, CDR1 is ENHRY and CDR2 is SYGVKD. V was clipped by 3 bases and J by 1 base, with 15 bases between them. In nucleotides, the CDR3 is TGTGCCATCAGTGACCCCCTACGTGGAGGGAACACTGAAGCTTTCTTT. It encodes CAISDPLRGGNTEAFF.

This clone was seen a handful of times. CDR3 nucleotides: TGTGCCAGCAGTTACTCACTCCCGTACACTGAAGCTTTCTTT. This codes for CASSYSLPYTEAFF. This chain links TRBV6-5 with TRBJ1-1; D is unresolved. This CDR3 contains 14 residues. Per the germline V gene, CDR1 is MNHEY and CDR2 is SVGAGI. V shed 0 bases and J shed 3 bases, with 8 bases lying between them.

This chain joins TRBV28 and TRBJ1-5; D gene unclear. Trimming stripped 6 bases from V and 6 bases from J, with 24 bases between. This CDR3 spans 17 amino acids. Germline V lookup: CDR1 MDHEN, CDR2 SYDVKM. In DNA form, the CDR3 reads TGTGCCAGCAGACCCCCGGGCGCCGGACTCGAGGTTCAGCCCCAGCATTTT. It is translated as CASRPPGAGLEVQPQHF.

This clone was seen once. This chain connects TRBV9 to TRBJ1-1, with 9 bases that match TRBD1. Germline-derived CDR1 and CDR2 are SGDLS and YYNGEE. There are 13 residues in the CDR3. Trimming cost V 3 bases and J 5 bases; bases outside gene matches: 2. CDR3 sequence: CASSGDRGTEAFF. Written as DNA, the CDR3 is TGTGCCAGCAGCGGCGACAGGGGGACTGAAGCTTTCTTT.

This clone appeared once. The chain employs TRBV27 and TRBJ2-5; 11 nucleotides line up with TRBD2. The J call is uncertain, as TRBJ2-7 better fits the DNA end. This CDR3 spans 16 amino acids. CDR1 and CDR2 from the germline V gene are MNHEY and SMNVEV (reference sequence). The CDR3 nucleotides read TGTGCCAGCAGTCCTGGGACTAGCGGCCTCTCCTACGAGCAGTACTTC. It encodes CASSPGTSGLSYEQYF.

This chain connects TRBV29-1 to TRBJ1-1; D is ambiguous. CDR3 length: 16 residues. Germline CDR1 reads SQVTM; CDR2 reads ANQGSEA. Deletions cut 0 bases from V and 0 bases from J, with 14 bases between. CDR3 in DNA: TGCAGCGTTGAAGATCGTGCGGGCGGAGTGAACACTGAAGCTTTCTTT. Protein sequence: CSVEDRAGGVNTEAFF.

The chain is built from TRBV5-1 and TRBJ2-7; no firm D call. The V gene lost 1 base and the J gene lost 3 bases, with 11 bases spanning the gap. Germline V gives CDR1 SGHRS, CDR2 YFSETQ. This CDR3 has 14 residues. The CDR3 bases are TGCGCCAGCAGCTTGTTCCCAGACAACTACGAGCAGTACTTC. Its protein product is CASSLFPDNYEQYF.

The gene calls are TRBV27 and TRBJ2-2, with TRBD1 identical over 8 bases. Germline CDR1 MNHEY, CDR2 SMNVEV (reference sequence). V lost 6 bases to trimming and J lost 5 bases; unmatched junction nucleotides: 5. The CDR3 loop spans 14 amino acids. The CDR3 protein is CASSPQGVTGELFF. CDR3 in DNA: TGTGCCAGCAGCCCACAGGGGGTTACCGGGGAGCTGTTTTTT.

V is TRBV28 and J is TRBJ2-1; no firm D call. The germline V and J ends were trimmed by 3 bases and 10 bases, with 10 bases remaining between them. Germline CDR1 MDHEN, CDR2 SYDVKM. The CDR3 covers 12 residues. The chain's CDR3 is CASSFPSQEQFF. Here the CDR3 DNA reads TGTGCCAGCAGTTTCCCTTCGCAGGAGCAGTTCTTC.

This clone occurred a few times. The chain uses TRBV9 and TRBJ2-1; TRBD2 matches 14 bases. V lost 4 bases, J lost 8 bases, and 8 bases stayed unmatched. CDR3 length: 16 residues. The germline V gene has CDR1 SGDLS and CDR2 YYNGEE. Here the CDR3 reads CASSPLGLAGADEQFF. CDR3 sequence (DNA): TGTGCCAGCAGCCCCCTGGGACTAGCGGGAGCTGATGAGCAGTTCTTC.

The CDR3 DNA follows: TGTGCCAGCAGCGGGCGGCGGACGAACACCGGGGAGCTGTTTTTT. Protein: CASSGRRTNTGELFF. The chain carries TRBV5-8 and TRBJ2-2; D call uncertain. The V gene lost 4 bases and the J gene lost 0 bases, with 10 bases spanning the gap. The CDR3 loop spans 15 amino acids. Germline lookup yields CDR1 SGHTS and CDR2 YDEGEE.

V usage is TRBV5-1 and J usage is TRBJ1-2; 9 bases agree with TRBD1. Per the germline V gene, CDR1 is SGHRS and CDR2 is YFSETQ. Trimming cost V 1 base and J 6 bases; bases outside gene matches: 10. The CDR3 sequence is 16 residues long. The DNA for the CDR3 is TGCGCCAGCAGCTTGAATATTAGGACAGGGGACGATGGCTACACCTTC. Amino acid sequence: CASSLNIRTGDDGYTF.

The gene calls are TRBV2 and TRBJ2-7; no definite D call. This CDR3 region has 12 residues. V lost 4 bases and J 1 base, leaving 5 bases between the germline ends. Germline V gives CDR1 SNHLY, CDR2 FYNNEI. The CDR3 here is CASSVRSYEQYF. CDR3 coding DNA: TGTGCCAGCAGTGTCAGGTCCTACGAGCAGTACTTC.

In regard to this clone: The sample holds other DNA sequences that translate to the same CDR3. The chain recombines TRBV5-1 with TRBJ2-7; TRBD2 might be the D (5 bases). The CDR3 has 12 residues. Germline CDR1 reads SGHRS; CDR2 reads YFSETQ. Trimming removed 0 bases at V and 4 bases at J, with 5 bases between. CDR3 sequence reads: CASSLGGYEQYF. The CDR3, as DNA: TGCGCCAGCAGCTTGGGCGGGTACGAGCAGTACTTC.

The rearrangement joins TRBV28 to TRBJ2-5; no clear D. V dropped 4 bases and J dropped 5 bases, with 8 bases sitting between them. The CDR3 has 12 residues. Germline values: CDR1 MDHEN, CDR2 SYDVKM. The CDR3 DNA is TGTGCCAGCAGTTCTCAGTTTGAGACCCAGTACTTC. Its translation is CASSSQFETQYF.

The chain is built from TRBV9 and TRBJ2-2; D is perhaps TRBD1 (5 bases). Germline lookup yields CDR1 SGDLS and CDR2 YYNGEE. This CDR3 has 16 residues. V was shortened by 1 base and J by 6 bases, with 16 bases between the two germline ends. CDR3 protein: CASSVWRPEQAGELFF. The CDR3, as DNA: TGTGCCAGCAGCGTATGGCGGCCAGAACAGGCCGGGGAGCTGTTTTTT.